The present T cell receptor beta chain was sequenced within a study of shared clonotypes between healthy human individuals. V shed 2 bases, J shed 4 bases, and the junction held 7 bases outside the gene matches. Per the germline V gene, CDR1 is SGHNT and CDR2 is YYREEE (reference sequence). The CDR3 contains 16 residues. The assay was immunoSEQ multiplex PCR, and TCRdb's table has in-frame clones only and misses some. The table lists about 1.5 million clones, 95% to 99% of them singletons, with roughly 0.45% in the top ten. The V and J genes are TRBV5-4 and TRBJ2-2; TRBD1 matches 8 bases. The clonotype was recovered from a man under 40 in good health. The sequencing sample was made of naive CD4+ T cells sorted from blood. The subset: CD45RA+ positively selected. The DNA of the CDR3 is TGTGCCAGCAGCTTCGGCGGGACAGGTCGCACCGGGGAGCTGTTTTTT. This codes for CASSFGGTGRTGELFF. Using reference TRBV5-4 and TRBJ2-2 for the parts outside the CDR3, the full variable domain is ETGVTQSPTHLIKTRGQQVTLRCSSQSGHNTVSWYQQALGQGPQFIFQYYREEENGRGNFPPRFSGLQFPNYSSELNVNALELDDSALYLCASSFGGTGRTGELFFGEGSRLTVL.